The T cell receptor (beta chain) under discussion was sequenced for a study of patients and donors after allogeneic stem cell transplantation. The CDR3 sequence is 11 residues long. The ends were cut back, 6 bases at V and 8 bases at J, with 10 bases in the middle. Germline values: CDR1 LGHDT, CDR2 YNNKEL (reference sequence). TCRdb called the RT-PCR reads again in MiXCR, with one record for every CDR3 protein. The data hold roughly 200,000 distinct CDR3 sequences, with 41% observed a single time. The sequenced sample consisted of blood, either unsorted or a sorted T cell fraction (not recorded which). This chain joins TRBV3-1 and TRBJ1-2, with no clear D. The sequence was collected from a human donor who was either an allogeneic HSCT recipient or a stem cell or donor lymphocyte infusion donor (not recorded which). It is not recorded whose cells these are; they may come from a transplant donor. Here the CDR3 DNA reads TGTGCCAGCAGGCGGGGTGTAGGCTACACCTTC. Protein sequence: CASRRGVGYTF.